One sample yielded the 26 T cell receptor beta chains listed below, sequenced in a study of early T cells in non-severe SARS-CoV-2 infection. TCRdb ran MiXCR on the 5' RACE reads and lists one entry per CDR3 protein. The data contain some 40,000 distinct CDR3 sequences, over 9% of them singletons. Sequencing was done on a sample of whole blood. These receptors were collected from an adult who was a healthcare worker with PCR-confirmed SARS-CoV-2 infection or an uninfected control (not recorded which).

With regard to this clonotype: Since a much larger clone is just one base distant, this may be a read error. The rearrangement uses TRBV24-1 and TRBJ2-2; D call uncertain. The germline CDR1 and CDR2 sequences are KGHDR and SFDVKD. The CDR3 has 15 residues. The CDR3 loop is CATGDLRQNTGELFF. The CDR3 DNA reads as TGTGCCACCGGTGACCTAAGACAGAACACCGGGGAGCTGTTTTTT.

The rearrangement joins TRBV7-3 to TRBJ1-2, with D uncertain. V shed 5 bases and J shed 5 bases, with 18 bases lying between them. Looked up from germline, CDR1 is SGHTA and CDR2 is FQGTGA. This CDR3 has 15 residues. CDR3 in DNA: TGTGCCAGCAGCCAAGGGAGGGCCGACACTTATGGCTACACCTTC. Translated: CASSQGRADTYGYTF.

This chain connects TRBV7-9 to TRBJ2-1; D not resolved. The germline V and J ends were trimmed by 4 bases and 7 bases, with 8 bases remaining between them. There are 12 residues in the CDR3. The germline CDR1 and CDR2 sequences are SEHNR and FQNEAQ (reference sequence). The DNA of the CDR3 is TGTGCCAGCAGCTCCCCTATGAATGAGCAGTTCTTC. Its translation is CASSSPMNEQFF.

This clonotype was observed at least ten times. The J gene is TRBJ1-4, the V gene TRBV7-2; no reliable D call. The V gene's germline CDR1 is SGHTA and CDR2 FQGNSA. The CDR3 extends over 15 amino acids. V was trimmed by 0 bases and J by 0 bases, leaving 5 bases between them. CDR3 nucleotide sequence: TGTGCCAGCAGCTTAGCGGGCGCAACTAATGAAAAACTGTTTTTT. It encodes CASSLAGATNEKLFF.

Sample share makes this clonotype medium-sized. The chain employs TRBV4-3 and TRBJ2-2; D unresolved. Trimming removed 2 bases from V and 0 bases from J, with 10 bases in between. The CDR3 consists of 16 residues. CDR1 and CDR2 (germline): LGHNA, YSLEER. The CDR3 coding sequence is TGCGCCAGCAGCCAATTGACAACCGCGAACACCGGGGAGCTGTTTTTT. Its translation is CASSQLTTANTGELFF.

This clonotype was seen at least ten times. V is TRBV19 and J is TRBJ2-7, with a weak D call TRBD1 (6 bases). CDR1 and CDR2 (germline): LNHDA, SQIVND (reference sequence). The length of the CDR3 is 14 residues. Trimming removed 7 bases from V and 0 bases from J, with 13 bases in between. CDR3 residues: CASKPGHTSYEQYF. CDR3 nucleotide sequence: TGTGCCAGTAAACCGGGACATACCTCCTACGAGCAGTACTTC.

At least ten counts were recorded for this clonotype. J is TRBJ1-6 and V is TRBV7-2; no reliable D call. Trimming shortened V by 1 base and J by 9 bases, and 7 bases separated the two germline ends. The CDR3 extends over 13 amino acids. CDR1 and CDR2 (germline): SGHTA, FQGNSA. The CDR3: CASSLVGVSPLHF. CDR3 DNA: TGTGCCAGCAGCTTAGTTGGGGTTTCACCCCTCCACTTT.

In this sample, this clonotype turned up many times. The V call is TRBV11-2, the J call TRBJ1-5; D is undetermined. The ends were cut back, 1 base at V and 7 bases at J, with 11 bases in the middle. The CDR3 has 14 residues. CDR1 is SGHAT, CDR2 FQNNGV, per germline. CDR3 protein: CASSLGSGEQPQHF. The CDR3 nucleotides read TGTGCCAGCAGCTTAGGTTCCGGGGAACAGCCCCAGCATTTT.

V is TRBV7-3 and J is TRBJ2-1; no clear D gene. Trimming shortened V by 4 bases and J by 5 bases, and 6 bases separated the two germline ends. Per the germline V gene, CDR1 is SGHTA and CDR2 is FQGTGA. The CDR3 runs to 12 residues. This CDR3 reads CASSSPNNEQFF. The CDR3 region has the DNA TGTGCCAGCAGCTCCCCTAACAATGAGCAGTTCTTC.

A remark on this clonotype: A read error may account for a junction end that differs from germline. The chain has TRBV7-2 and TRBJ2-3; D unresolved. Per the germline V gene, CDR1 is SGHTA and CDR2 is FQGNSA. The CDR3 extends over 13 amino acids. The CDR3 loop reads CVSTPWVSDTQYF. The CDR3 coding sequence is TGTGTCAGCACCCCTTGGGTCTCAGATACGCAGTATTTT.

This clonotype was seen many times. CDR3 nucleotide sequence: TGTGCCAGCAGAGGTGACAGGATCACCGGGGAGCTGTTTTTT. Residues: CASRGDRITGELFF. The chain joins TRBV2 to TRBJ2-2; a weak D match, TRBD1 (6 bases). The ends were cut back, 6 bases at V and 4 bases at J, with 12 bases in the middle. CDR3 length: 14 residues. CDR1 is SNHLY and CDR2 is FYNNEI in the germline V gene.

The rearrangement joins TRBV20-1 to TRBJ2-7; D ambiguous. V lost 2 bases to trimming and J lost 0 bases, with 14 bases between them. Germline V gene data show CDR1 as DFQATT and CDR2 as SNEGSKA (reference sequence). The CDR3 totals 15 residues. DNA of the CDR3: TGCAGTGCTAGACATCTAGGCTACGACTCCTACGAGCAGTACTTC. It yields the protein CSARHLGYDSYEQYF.

This clonotype was counted many times. This chain connects TRBV28 to TRBJ1-1; 7 bases align to TRBD1. The CDR3 sequence is 16 residues long. V gave up 4 bases and J gave up 2 bases; unmatched junction bases: 10. The germline gives CDR1 MDHEN, CDR2 SYDVKM. This CDR3 is CASSSPRQGPNTEAFF. CDR3 bases: TGTGCCAGCAGTTCACCTAGACAGGGACCCAACACTGAAGCTTTCTTT.

This clonotype was seen only a few times. This chain joins TRBV7-2 and TRBJ2-5, with a tentative D call TRBD2 (5 bases). Trimming pared 5 bases from V and 5 bases from J, leaving 9 bases between. This CDR3 region has 12 residues. From germline, CDR1 is SGHTA and CDR2 FQGNSA. The CDR3 sequence: CASSRTGETQYF. The CDR3 region has the DNA TGTGCCAGCAGCCGAACGGGGGAGACCCAGTACTTC.

This sequence joins TRBV4-2 and TRBJ2-5; no definite D call. The CDR3 sequence is 16 residues long. V lost 0 bases and J 2 bases, leaving 13 bases between the germline ends. Germline CDR1 LGHNA, CDR2 YNFKEQ. The CDR3 nucleotides are TGTGCCAGCAGCCAAGAGTGGGCAGGATCTCAAGAGACCCAGTACTTC. Translation: CASSQEWAGSQETQYF.

This chain joins TRBV7-2 and TRBJ2-2; a possible D gene is TRBD2 (6 bases). Germline assignment: CDR1 SGHTA and CDR2 FQGNSA. Between the trimmed V and J ends, which lost 1 base and 4 bases, there was a span of 25 bases. The CDR3 extends over 20 amino acids. The CDR3: CASSLVSGNWDWTRTGELFF. CDR3 DNA sequence: TGTGCCAGCAGCTTAGTTTCTGGTAACTGGGACTGGACCCGCACCGGGGAGCTGTTTTTT.

This chain uses TRBV7-9 with TRBJ2-7; TRBD1 agrees at 7 bases. This CDR3 region has 15 residues. Germline CDR1 is SEHNR and CDR2 is FQNEAQ (reference sequence). The V and J ends lost 2 bases and 2 bases, in that order; junction bases with no gene match: 6. The DNA for the CDR3 is TGTGCCAGCAGCTTAATCAGGGACAGAGCCTACGAGCAGTACTTC. It codes for CASSLIRDRAYEQYF.

V and J are TRBV7-9 and TRBJ2-5, with TRBD1 matching over 7 bases. Per the germline V gene, CDR1 is SEHNR and CDR2 is FQNEAQ (reference sequence). This CDR3 has 14 amino acids. The V segment lost 3 bases and the J segment 13 bases; nucleotides outside the gene matches: 14. The chain's CDR3 is CASSLAQGMIRWYF. For the CDR3, the DNA is TGTGCCAGCAGCTTGGCACAGGGGATGATTCGCTGGTACTTC.

The chain uses TRBV28 and TRBJ2-2; 7 bases fit TRBD2. This CDR3 has 14 amino acids. Germline V gene sequence: CDR1 MDHEN, CDR2 SYDVKM. V shed 8 bases and J 7 bases; nucleotides not matched to a gene: 10. CDR3 sequence: CASRTREYIGELFF. DNA for the CDR3: TGTGCCAGCCGTACGCGGGAGTATATCGGGGAGCTGTTTTTT.

This clonotype was detected many times. The genes are TRBV29-1 and TRBJ1-2; 8 positions agree with TRBD1. CDR1 is SQVTM, CDR2 ANQGSEA, per germline. The CDR3 is 13 amino acids. V shed 6 bases and J 2 bases; nucleotides not matched to a gene: 5. The CDR3 coding sequence is TGCAGCGTCCGGGACAGGTCAAACTATGGCTACACCTTC. It yields the protein CSVRDRSNYGYTF.

J is TRBJ2-2 and V is TRBV12-3 or TRBV12-4, with 7 bases aligning to TRBD2. The CDR3 has 14 amino acids. V was clipped by 7 bases and J by 6 bases; unmatched bases: 8. The CDR3 coding sequence is TGTGCCAGCACTCTAAGCGGGATCGCCGGGGAGCTGTTTTTT. It yields the protein CASTLSGIAGELFF.

This clonotype was counted many times. The chain has TRBV11-3 and TRBJ1-1; TRBD1 is a possible D gene (5 bases). Per germline, CDR1 SGHNT and CDR2 YENEEA. V was pared by 3 bases and J by 1 base, with 15 bases between. This CDR3 has 16 residues. The CDR3 sequence: CASSFSGTGENTEAFF. CDR3 nucleotides: TGTGCCAGCAGCTTCTCCGGAACGGGGGAGAACACTGAAGCTTTCTTT.

This sequence joins TRBV7-9 and TRBJ2-4; 7 bases agree with TRBD1. The junction had 5 bases not matched to a gene; V was cut back by 3 bases and J by 9 bases. The CDR3 has 13 amino acids. Germline V gene sequence: CDR1 SEHNR, CDR2 FQNEAQ (reference sequence). The CDR3 protein is CASSFSQGIIQYF. Here the CDR3 DNA reads TGTGCCAGCAGCTTCTCACAGGGGATCATTCAGTACTTC.

This clonotype was observed many times. V is TRBV6-5 and J is TRBJ1-1; D gene ambiguous. CDR3 size: 11 residues. The V end was cut by 6 bases, the J end by 8 bases, with 10 bases between. Germline CDR1 MNHEY, CDR2 SVGAGI. The CDR3, as DNA: TGTGCCAGCAGGCAGTTAGGGGAAGCTTTCTTT. Protein product: CASRQLGEAFF.

CDR3 sequence (DNA): TGTGCCAGCAGTTTATGGGGGACGGGCAGGGCGAACACTGAAGCTTTCTTT. Amino acids: CASSLWGTGRANTEAFF. The chain carries TRBV28 and TRBJ1-1; a possible D gene is TRBD1 (5 bases). V gave up 0 bases and J gave up 1 base, with 15 bases separating them. The V gene's germline CDR1 is MDHEN and CDR2 SYDVKM. CDR3 length equals 17 residues.

This clonotype was seen repeatedly, ten times or more. The chain couples TRBV7-6 to TRBJ1-5; D not certain. Germline CDR1 reads SGHVS; CDR2 reads FNYEAQ. The V end was cut by 1 base, the J end by 5 bases, with 6 bases between. The CDR3 sequence is 13 residues long. The CDR3 is CASSLEVDQPQHF. In nucleotides, the CDR3 is TGTGCCAGCAGCTTAGAGGTAGATCAGCCCCAGCATTTT.